These 25 T cell receptor beta chains came from one sample sequenced in a study of T cell repertoires in cytomegalovirus infection (dated by TCRdb to between 2017 and 2020). No antigen has been assigned to these receptors. Taken with the paper, the label for treatment or condition translates to: in vitro stimulation with specific CMV peptide epitopes to enrich CMV-specific T cells. Sequencing took place on an Illumina HiSeq 1500. In-frame beta chains were kept once TCRdb had trimmed the public reads at Q25 with fastp and called clones with MiXCR. Every distinct CDR3 protein forms one entry, paired with its most common genes and DNA. The sample records some 920,000 distinct CDR3 sequences, under 40% of which are singletons. The top ten clones comprise about an eighth of the sample. This sample comprised cultured CD8+ T cells from PBMCs, obtained from culture after CMV antigen stimulation. The origin of the receptors is a human donor in good health (CMV status not recorded). Some clones in this sample may be carry-over from other donors' samples.

This clonotype was seen a few times. This chain connects TRBV12-3 or TRBV12-4 to TRBJ1-5, with 10 positions matching TRBD1. The CDR3 totals 16 residues. Trimming removed 6 bases from V and 3 bases from J; junction bases left unmatched: 8. The CDR3 DNA reads as TGTGCCAGCAGCCCCCCCGGGACAGGGGACAATCAGCCCCAGCATTTT. This gives the protein CASSPPGTGDNQPQHF.

There are a few counts of this clonotype. This rearrangement joins TRBV2 to TRBJ1-2, with TRBD1 identical over 7 bases. Losses at the gene ends were 8 bases for V and 6 bases for J; bases not matched to a gene: 21. Germline V gives CDR1 SNHLY, CDR2 FYNNEI. This CDR3 contains 17 residues. The CDR3, as DNA: TGTGCCAGCCGGAGACACAGGGGCACCGATCTCGGTCATGGCTACACCTTC. Translated, it gives CASRRHRGTDLGHGYTF.

This clonotype has a handful of counts. The chain uses TRBV6-6 and TRBJ1-2; D unresolved. The CDR3 consists of 13 residues. The germline CDR1 and CDR2 sequences are MNHNY and SVGAGI (reference sequence). Deletions cut 0 bases from V and 7 bases from J, with 9 bases between. The CDR3 sequence: CASSYSVSGGYTF. The CDR3 nucleotides read TGTGCCAGCAGTTACTCCGTGTCTGGTGGCTACACCTTC.

J is TRBJ2-5 and V is TRBV4-3, with D hard to call. CDR1 and CDR2 (germline): LGHNA, YSLEER. This CDR3 comprises 15 residues. Trimming took 0 bases from V and 0 from J, leaving 8 bases between them. The CDR3: CASSQDLDNQETQYF. DNA for the CDR3: TGCGCCAGCAGCCAAGATCTAGACAACCAAGAGACCCAGTACTTC.

This clonotype was counted between two and nine times. The rearrangement links TRBV27 to TRBJ1-5; unclear D gene. The CDR3 contains 14 residues. CDR1 is MNHEY, CDR2 SMNVEV, per germline (reference sequence). The ends were cut back, 6 bases at V and 3 bases at J, with 12 bases in the middle. CDR3 amino acids: CASSNGRNNQPQHF. The DNA of the CDR3 is TGTGCCAGCAGCAATGGACGGAACAATCAGCCCCAGCATTTT.

This clonotype was seen a handful of times. The rearrangement links TRBV7-9 to TRBJ1-2; possible D gene TRBD1, 6 bases. V was clipped by 5 bases and J by 3 bases, with 13 bases between them. This CDR3 spans 14 amino acids. Germline CDR1 and CDR2: SEHNR and FQNEAQ (reference sequence). CDR3: CASSTSGQHYGYTF. CDR3 in DNA: TGTGCCAGCAGCACATCGGGACAACACTATGGCTACACCTTC.

This clonotype was seen a handful of times. This chain links TRBV15 with TRBJ2-7; unclear D gene. This CDR3 comprises 14 residues. Trimming cost V 1 base and J 2 bases, with 9 bases left between them. Germline V gene lookup returns CDR1 LNHNV and CDR2 YYDKDF (reference sequence). CDR3 sequence: CATSRGNAAYEQYV. The CDR3 DNA sequence: TGTGCCACCAGCAGAGGTAATGCAGCCTACGAGCAGTACGTC.

The chain combines TRBV10-3 with TRBJ2-1; 7 nucleotides agree with TRBD2. V lost 0 bases and J lost 5; bases outside the gene matches: 4. CDR1 ENHRY and CDR2 SYGVKD come from the germline V gene. This CDR3 is 15 amino acids long. CDR3 sequence (DNA): TGTGCCATCAGTGAGTCAAGGGACTATCACAATGAGCAGTTCTTC. Protein product: CAISESRDYHNEQFF.

This chain connects TRBV28 to TRBJ2-3; D may be TRBD2 (6 bases). Per germline, CDR1 MDHEN and CDR2 SYDVKM. Trimming removed 6 bases at V and 2 bases at J, with 15 bases between. This CDR3 contains 15 residues. CDR3 DNA sequence: TGTGCCAGCAGCCCGGGGCGGGGTCACACAGATACGCAGTATTTT. As protein: CASSPGRGHTDTQYF.

The V call is TRBV20-1, the J call TRBJ1-5; D may be TRBD1 (5 bases). V dropped 7 bases and J dropped 10 bases, with 20 bases sitting between them. CDR3 size: 13 residues. The germline V gene has CDR1 DFQATT and CDR2 SNEGSKA (reference sequence). This chain's CDR3 is CSVRGGGWDPQHF. The CDR3 DNA follows: TGCAGTGTCAGAGGCGGGGGATGGGATCCCCAGCATTTT.

The gene calls are TRBV24-1 and TRBJ1-1, with 7 positions matching TRBD1. The J segment lost 7 bases and the V segment lost 3 bases, leaving 4 bases of the junction unmatched. Germline V gene sequence: CDR1 KGHDR, CDR2 SFDVKD. The CDR3 sequence is 13 residues long. CDR3 bases: TGTGCCACCAGTGATCCCAGACAGGGTGAAGCTTTCTTT. It codes for CATSDPRQGEAFF.

The rearrangement joins TRBV5-4 to TRBJ2-7; 11 positions agree with TRBD1. V lost 4 bases and J lost 7; bases outside the gene matches: 4. This CDR3 is 13 amino acids long. Germline assignment: CDR1 SGHNT and CDR2 YYREEE (reference sequence). In DNA form, the CDR3 reads TGTGCCAGCAGCCTCGGACAGGGGGCTGAGCAGTACGTC. Translated: CASSLGQGAEQYV.

The chain joins TRBV28 to TRBJ2-1; 8 bases map to TRBD1. Trimming took 2 bases from V and 4 from J; bases not matched to a gene: 7. Germline CDR1 is MDHEN and CDR2 is SYDVKM. This CDR3 is built from 16 residues. The CDR3 DNA sequence: TGTGCCAGCAGTTTACTGGGACAGGTGGGGTACAATGAGCAGTTCTTC. This encodes CASSLLGQVGYNEQFF.

This rearrangement joins TRBV19 to TRBJ1-1; 7 bases are a match to TRBD1. This CDR3 is 15 amino acids long. V trimming: 7 bases; J trimming: 2 bases; junction bases outside the gene matches: 10. Germline CDR1 is LNHDA and CDR2 is SQIVND (reference sequence). The CDR3 is CASNGLDRVNTEAFF. In DNA, the CDR3 is TGTGCCAGTAACGGCCTAGACAGGGTAAACACTGAAGCTTTCTTT.

The V and J genes are TRBV6-2 or TRBV6-3 and TRBJ1-4; D gene uncertain. Trimming pared 2 bases from V and 3 bases from J, leaving 16 bases between. There are 17 residues in the CDR3. CDR1 is MNHEY and CDR2 is SVGEGT in the germline V gene. The DNA of the CDR3 is TGTGCCAGCAGTTACGGAGGGAACTTCTTTGCTAATGAAAAACTGTTTTTT. Its protein product is CASSYGGNFFANEKLFF.

This clonotype appeared a few times. The chain combines TRBV6-2 or TRBV6-3 with TRBJ2-1, with 7 nucleotides matching TRBD2. This CDR3 has 13 residues. Per germline, CDR1 MNHEY and CDR2 SVGEGT. V shed 2 bases and J 8 bases; nucleotides not matched to a gene: 3. The CDR3 DNA reads TGTGCCAGCAGTTACGGGGGGGTGGATGAGCAGTTCTTC. Translation gives CASSYGGVDEQFF.

This clonotype was seen only a few times. The V call is TRBV27, the J call TRBJ1-6, with 9 bases aligning to TRBD1. CDR1 and CDR2 (germline): MNHEY, SMNVEV (reference sequence). V dropped 3 bases and J dropped 11; count of bases not matched to a gene: 5. This CDR3 has 14 amino acids. In nucleotides, the CDR3 is TGTGCCAGCAGTTTTTTCGGACAGGGGACACCCCTCCACTTT. It codes for CASSFFGQGTPLHF.

This clonotype was counted a few times. This chain links TRBV20-1 with TRBJ2-1; no clear D. V was pared by 0 bases and J by 2 bases, with 11 bases between. CDR3 length equals 15 residues. Germline V gene sequence: CDR1 DFQATT, CDR2 SNEGSKA (reference sequence). This CDR3 is CSARDTGPAYNEQFF. The CDR3 coding sequence is TGCAGTGCTAGAGATACCGGGCCAGCCTACAATGAGCAGTTCTTC.

This clonotype was counted between two and nine times. The germline gene is not matched at one end of the junction; a read error may be the cause. The V gene is TRBV5-1, the J gene TRBJ1-4; D unresolved. The CDR3 is 15 amino acids. Germline CDR1 is SGHRS and CDR2 is YFSETQ. The CDR3 sequence is CASSYRQPTNENLFF. The DNA for the CDR3 is TGCGCCAGCAGCTACCGACAACCAACTAATGAAAACCTGTTTTTT.

This clonotype was seen more than once but under ten times. This rearrangement joins TRBV27 to TRBJ2-3, with 8 bases identical to TRBD2. Trimming took 6 bases from V and 2 from J; bases not matched to a gene: 13. The CDR3 is made up of 17 amino acids. The V gene's germline CDR1 is MNHEY and CDR2 SMNVEV (reference sequence). The CDR3 nucleotides read TGTGCCAGCAGCCACCGGGCGAGCGGGGGAACCACAGATACGCAGTATTTT. Amino acid sequence: CASSHRASGGTTDTQYF.

The chain joins TRBV6-1 to TRBJ2-1, with 7 bases fitting TRBD2. The length of the CDR3 is 18 residues. V shed 6 bases and J 2 bases; nucleotides not matched to a gene: 16. Germline V gives CDR1 MNHNS, CDR2 SASEGT. CDR3 sequence (DNA): TGTGCCAGCAGCTCGGGAGTTTGGGCTAGCGGCCCCTACAATGAGCAGTTCTTC. Translating gives CASSSGVWASGPYNEQFF.

With respect to this clonotype: At one of its ends the junction is not consistent with the germline gene, which may arise from a read error. The genes are TRBV4-1 and TRBJ1-4, with D possibly being TRBD1 (6 bases). Germline V lookup: CDR1 MGHRA, CDR2 YSYEKL. There are 15 residues in the CDR3. The CDR3 sequence: CASSQGGDWREKLFF. In DNA form, the CDR3 reads TGTGCCAGCAGCCAAGGGGGGGATTGGCGTGAAAAACTGTTTTTT.

This clonotype was seen repeatedly, ten times or more. The genes are TRBV7-2 and TRBJ1-1, with a possible D match to TRBD1 (5 bases). V lost 5 bases and J 4 bases, leaving 14 bases between the germline ends. CDR3 length: 14 residues. CDR1 and CDR2 from the germline V gene are SGHTA and FQGNSA. CDR3: CASSLGARSTEAFF. CDR3 coding DNA: TGTGCCAGCAGCCTAGGGGCTCGCAGCACTGAAGCTTTCTTT. Using reference TRBV7-2 and TRBJ1-1 for the parts outside the CDR3, the full variable domain is GAGVSQSPSNKVTEKGKDVELRCDPISGHTALYWYRQSLGQGLEFLIYFQGNSAPDKSGLPSDRFSAERTGGSVSTLTIQRTQQEDSAVYLCASSLGARSTEAFFGQGTRLTVV.

This chain links TRBV2 with TRBJ2-5; D is perhaps TRBD1 or TRBD2 (5 bases each). This CDR3 has 13 residues. V lost 8 bases to trimming and J lost 6 bases, with 16 bases between them. Germline CDR1 is SNHLY and CDR2 is FYNNEI. CDR3 in amino acids: CASPGAPAKTQYF. DNA for the CDR3: TGTGCCAGCCCCGGGGCCCCGGCGAAGACCCAGTACTTC.

The chain has TRBV29-1 and TRBJ2-1, with TRBD2 matching 13 bases. The germline gives CDR1 SQVTM, CDR2 ANQGSEA. After removal of 7 bases from V and 1 base from J, the junction contained 10 bases not matched to a gene. The CDR3 contains 17 residues. The CDR3 nucleotides read TGCAGCGCAAAAGGTACTAGCGGGGGGGCATCCTACAATGAGCAGTTCTTC. Its protein is CSAKGTSGGASYNEQFF.